The 23 T cell receptor beta chains in this list originate from one sample, sequenced in a study of T cell repertoires in cytomegalovirus infection. TCRdb itself ran the reads through MiXCR, one entry per CDR3 protein. This sample carries about 140,000 distinct CDR3 sequences, under 8.5% of them seen once, and the ten largest clones take under 20%. What was sequenced was PBMCs. All receptors derive from a human donor in good health (CMV status not recorded). Some clones in this sample may be carry-over from other donors' samples.

Many counts were recorded for this clonotype. The genes are TRBV7-2 and TRBJ1-2; D uncertain. Trimming cost V 1 base and J 4 bases, with 16 bases left between them. The CDR3 is made up of 16 amino acids. Germline V CDR1 and CDR2: SGHTA, FQGNSA. This CDR3 reads CASSLVGLGSSYGYTF. Written as DNA, the CDR3 is TGTGCCAGCAGCTTAGTTGGATTAGGGTCTAGCTATGGCTACACCTTC.

This clonotype was detected many times. The chain joins TRBV19 to TRBJ1-1; D perhaps matches TRBD1 (5 bases). Germline-derived CDR1 and CDR2 are LNHDA and SQIVND (reference sequence). This CDR3 comprises 15 residues. V lost 6 bases to trimming and J lost 0 bases, with 14 bases between them. In DNA form, the CDR3 reads TGTGCCAGTAGCACCCGTTGGGGCCTGAACACTGAAGCTTTCTTT. Encoded protein: CASSTRWGLNTEAFF.

This clonotype has only a few counts. The chain is built from TRBV19 and TRBJ1-3; D call uncertain. Trimming left V 5 bases short and J 3 bases short, with 11 bases between. Per germline, CDR1 LNHDA and CDR2 SQIVND (reference sequence). The CDR3 runs to 14 residues. CDR3 DNA sequence: TGTGCCAGTAGTCCGAGGGTCGATGGAAACACCATATATTTT. This gives the protein CASSPRVDGNTIYF.

At least ten counts were recorded for this clonotype. J is TRBJ2-3 and V is TRBV7-3; D uncertain. The CDR3 is made up of 13 amino acids. Germline V gives CDR1 SGHTA, CDR2 FQGTGA. Trimming shortened V by 6 bases and J by 1 base, and 8 bases separated the two germline ends. The CDR3 DNA reads as TGTGCCAGCAGTCATGGGGGCACAGATACGCAGTATTTT. As protein: CASSHGGTDTQYF.

The chain joins TRBV19 to TRBJ1-1; 8 bases line up with TRBD1. Germline V gene lookup returns CDR1 LNHDA and CDR2 SQIVND (reference sequence). This CDR3 has 13 amino acids. Trimming cost V 5 bases and J 7 bases; bases outside gene matches: 6. CDR3 residues: CASSFSGGNEAFF. CDR3 sequence (DNA): TGTGCCAGTAGTTTCTCAGGGGGCAATGAAGCTTTCTTT.

The J gene is TRBJ2-6, the V gene TRBV19; no firm D call. V lost 1 base to trimming and J lost 0 bases, with 13 bases between them. This CDR3 region has 18 residues. The V gene's germline CDR1 is LNHDA and CDR2 SQIVND (reference sequence). The CDR3 region is CASSIGWTKRSGANVLTF. CDR3 DNA sequence: TGTGCCAGTAGTATAGGTTGGACCAAGCGCTCTGGGGCCAACGTCCTGACTTTC.

Only a few counts were recorded for this clonotype. The chain couples TRBV28 to TRBJ2-7; weak D call: TRBD1 (5 bases). V shed 6 bases and J shed 2 bases, with 11 bases lying between them. CDR3 length: 13 residues. Germline CDR1 reads MDHEN; CDR2 reads SYDVKM. The DNA of the CDR3 is TGTGCCAGCAGACCGACAGAAACCTACGAGCAGTACTTC. This encodes CASRPTETYEQYF. The variable domain in full, completed from reference TRBV28 and TRBJ2-7, reads DVKVTQSSRYLVKRTGEKVFLECVQDMDHENMFWYRQDPGLGLRLIYFSYDVKMKEKGDIPEGYSVSREKKERFSLILESASTNQTSMYLCASRPTETYEQYFGPGTRLTVT.

Ten or more counts support this clonotype. The chain combines TRBV7-9 with TRBJ2-5; 8 nucleotides line up with TRBD1. V trimming: 6 bases; J trimming: 8 bases; junction bases outside the gene matches: 11. Germline-derived CDR1 and CDR2 are SEHNR and FQNEAQ (reference sequence). The CDR3 covers 14 residues. Here the CDR3 reads CASSLLDRGETQYF. Here the CDR3 DNA reads TGTGCCAGCAGTTTACTCGACAGGGGAGAAACCCAGTACTTC.

There are many counts of this clonotype. This chain uses TRBV14 with TRBJ1-6; D is undetermined. With 4 bases removed from V and 6 bases from J, the gap between germline ends came to 7 bases. In germline, CDR1 is SGHDN, CDR2 FVKESK. The CDR3 consists of 13 residues. CDR3 sequence: CASSLWSNSPLHF. In DNA form, the CDR3 reads TGTGCCAGCAGCCTATGGAGTAATTCACCCCTCCACTTT.

The table lists this clonotype with many counts. The V call is TRBV7-3, the J call TRBJ2-1; possibly TRBD1 for D (6 bases). Germline loops: CDR1 SGHTA, CDR2 FQGTGA. The CDR3 covers 14 residues. The ends were cut back, 4 bases at V and 2 bases at J, with 9 bases in the middle. In nucleotides, the CDR3 is TGTGCCAGCAGCTCGGACAGCGCCTACAATGAGCAGTTCTTC. Translated, it gives CASSSDSAYNEQFF. The complete variable domain, with remaining parts taken from reference TRBV7-3 and TRBJ2-1, reads GAGVSQTPSNKVTEKGKYVELRCDPISGHTALYWYRQSLGQGPEFLIYFQGTGAADDSGLPNDRFFAVRPEGSVSTLKIQRTERGDSAVYLCASSSDSAYNEQFFGPGTRLTVL.

This clonotype was observed many times. This chain joins TRBV11-2 and TRBJ1-4, with D unresolved. V lost 5 bases, J lost 2 bases, and 9 bases lay in between. This CDR3 contains 14 residues. The germline CDR1 and CDR2 sequences are SGHAT and FQNNGV. The CDR3 here is CASSPPSTNEKLFF. In DNA, the CDR3 is TGTGCCAGCAGCCCCCCCTCGACTAATGAAAAACTGTTTTTT. Variable domain in full (rest from reference TRBV11-2 and TRBJ1-4): EAGVAQSPRYKIIEKRQSVAFWCNPISGHATLYWYQQILGQGPKLLIQFQNNGVVDDSQLPKDRFSAERLKGVDSTLKIQPAKLEDSAVYLCASSPPSTNEKLFFGSGTQLSVL.

This clonotype occurred many times. The chain uses TRBV7-7 and TRBJ2-5; 7 bases line up with TRBD2. The junction had 10 bases not matched to a gene; V was cut back by 5 bases and J by 1 base. The germline V gene has CDR1 SSHAT and CDR2 FNYEAQ (reference sequence). The CDR3 contains 16 residues. Here the CDR3 reads CASSPAGLGAQETQYF. In DNA form, the CDR3 reads TGTGCCAGCAGCCCAGCTGGACTAGGAGCCCAAGAGACCCAGTACTTC.

There are many counts of this clonotype. V and J are TRBV28 and TRBJ1-1, with 7 bases fitting TRBD1. Germline V gene lookup returns CDR1 MDHEN and CDR2 SYDVKM. The V gene end was trimmed by 11 bases and the J gene end by 0 bases; junction bases not matched to a gene: 15. This CDR3 has 16 amino acids. The CDR3 DNA reads TGTGCCTCGGGGGGCAGGGGGAAGACCATGAACACTGAAGCTTTCTTT. The encoded protein is CASGGRGKTMNTEAFF.

This clonotype appeared many times. The chain has TRBV25-1 and TRBJ2-2, with a possible D match to TRBD2 (5 bases). The CDR3 sequence is 13 residues long. The ends were cut back, 7 bases at V and 3 bases at J, with 9 bases in the middle. The germline gives CDR1 MGHDK, CDR2 SYGVNS. This chain's CDR3 is CASKLRDTGELFF. The CDR3 nucleotides read TGTGCCAGCAAGCTGAGGGACACCGGGGAGCTGTTTTTT.

Ten or more counts support this clonotype. The V call is TRBV7-6, the J call TRBJ2-2; perhaps TRBD2 as D (5 bases). There are 15 residues in the CDR3. Trimming took off 2 bases at V and 1 base at J, with 8 bases between the two ends. Germline CDR1 SGHVS, CDR2 FNYEAQ. The CDR3 DNA follows: TGTGCCAGCAGCTTATTGGGAGTGAACACCGGGGAGCTGTTTTTT. This gives the protein CASSLLGVNTGELFF. The whole variable domain, filled in from reference TRBV7-6 and TRBJ2-2, reads GAGVSQSPRYKVTKRGQDVALRCDPISGHVSLYWYRQALGQGPEFLTYFNYEAQQDKSGLPNDRFSAERPEGSISTLTIQRTEQRDSAMYRCASSLLGVNTGELFFGEGSRLTVL.

This clonotype was seen more than once but under ten times. J is TRBJ1-1 and V is TRBV5-1; weak D call: TRBD1 (5 bases). This CDR3 spans 14 amino acids. Germline assignment: CDR1 SGHRS and CDR2 YFSETQ. V was shortened by 5 bases and J by 11 bases, with 22 bases between the two germline ends. The CDR3 is CASSHTVEGVGAFF. CDR3 nucleotides: TGCGCCAGCAGTCACACTGTTGAAGGGGTCGGGGCTTTCTTT.

In its sample, this clonotype was seen many times. V and J are TRBV5-1 and TRBJ1-6, with 12 bases that match TRBD1. The CDR3 consists of 16 residues. From germline, CDR1 is SGHRS and CDR2 YFSETQ. V shed 4 bases, J shed 10 bases, and the junction held 9 bases outside the gene matches. CDR3 sequence (DNA): TGCGCCAGCAGCCCGAGGGGACAGGGGGCGAAATCACCCCTCCACTTT. This translates into CASSPRGQGAKSPLHF.

Ten or more counts support this clonotype. Here the CDR3 DNA reads TGTGCCAGCAGCTCTCAGTCGGCGCACTCTGTGGAGTATTTT. This translates into CASSSQSAHSVEYF. The rearrangement links TRBV7-2 to TRBJ2-3; D is undetermined. Trimming cost V 4 bases and J 13 bases, with 21 bases left between them. CDR3 length equals 14 residues. Germline CDR1 and CDR2: SGHTA and FQGNSA.

This clonotype was observed many times. The V call is TRBV25-1, the J call TRBJ2-4; D is possibly TRBD1 or TRBD2 (5 bases each). The CDR3 length is 20 residues. CDR1 and CDR2 (germline): MGHDK, SYGVNS. V was pared by 5 bases and J by 0 bases, with 26 bases between. Here the CDR3 reads CASSPKPLWDADLAKNIQYF. The CDR3 DNA reads as TGTGCCAGCAGTCCAAAACCGTTGTGGGACGCGGATCTAGCCAAAAACATTCAGTACTTC. Filled out from reference TRBV25-1 and TRBJ2-4, the complete variable domain reads EADIYQTPRYLVIGTGKKITLECSQTMGHDKMYWYQQDPGMELHLIHYSYGVNSTEKGDLSSESTVSRIRTEHFPLTLESARPSHTSQYLCASSPKPLWDADLAKNIQYFGAGTRLSVL.

This clonotype was counted many times. V is TRBV7-2 and J is TRBJ1-1; unclear D gene. Trimming pared 5 bases from V and 3 bases from J, leaving 16 bases between. CDR3 size: 15 residues. Germline assignment: CDR1 SGHTA and CDR2 FQGNSA. The CDR3 nucleotides read TGTGCCAGCAGCGGCTCTCGGCGCGGGGACACTGAAGCTTTCTTT. Residues: CASSGSRRGDTEAFF.

The rearrangement uses TRBV28 and TRBJ1-5; 7 bases fit TRBD1. The germline V gene encodes CDR1 MDHEN and CDR2 SYDVKM. Trimming at V came to 7 bases and at J to 0 bases, leaving 9 bases not matched to a gene. The length of the CDR3 is 16 residues. CDR3 DNA sequence: TGTGCCAGCACCCCCAGCAGGGGGGTTAGCAATCAGCCCCAGCATTTT. It translates to CASTPSRGVSNQPQHF.

Only a few counts were recorded for this clonotype. The gene calls are TRBV19 and TRBJ1-1, with a weak D call TRBD1 (5 bases). The CDR3 is 13 amino acids. The V gene's germline CDR1 is LNHDA and CDR2 SQIVND (reference sequence). The V and J ends lost 3 bases and 7 bases respectively, with 12 bases between them. The CDR3 bases are TGTGCCAGTAGTATCGGGCAGGGCGGTGAAGCTTTCTTT. Its translation: CASSIGQGGEAFF. The whole variable domain, filled in from reference TRBV19 and TRBJ1-1, reads DGGITQSPKYLFRKEGQNVTLSCEQNLNHDAMYWYRQDPGQGLRLIYYSQIVNDFQKGDIAEGYSVSREKKESFPLTVTSAQKNPTAFYLCASSIGQGGEAFFGQGTRLTVV.

This clonotype was recorded at least ten times. This sequence joins TRBV7-2 and TRBJ1-2, with D possibly being TRBD1 (5 bases). The germline CDR1 and CDR2 sequences are SGHTA and FQGNSA. The V end was cut by 0 bases, the J end by 6 bases, with 11 bases between. This CDR3 region has 14 residues. This chain's CDR3 is CASSLARGGNGYTF. The CDR3 bases are TGTGCCAGCAGCTTAGCGAGGGGTGGGAATGGCTACACCTTC.